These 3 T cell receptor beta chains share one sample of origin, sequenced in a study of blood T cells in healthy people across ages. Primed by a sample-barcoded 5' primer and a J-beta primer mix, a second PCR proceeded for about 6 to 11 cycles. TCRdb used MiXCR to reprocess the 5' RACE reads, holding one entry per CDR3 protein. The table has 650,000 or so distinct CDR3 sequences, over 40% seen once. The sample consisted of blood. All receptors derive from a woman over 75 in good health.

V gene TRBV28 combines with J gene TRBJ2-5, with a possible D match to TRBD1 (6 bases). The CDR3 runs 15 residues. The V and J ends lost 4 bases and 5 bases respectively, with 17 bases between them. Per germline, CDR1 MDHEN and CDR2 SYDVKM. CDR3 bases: TGTGCCAGCAGTTATAAACAGGGTTTCGGTGAGACCCAGTACTTC. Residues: CASSYKQGFGETQYF.

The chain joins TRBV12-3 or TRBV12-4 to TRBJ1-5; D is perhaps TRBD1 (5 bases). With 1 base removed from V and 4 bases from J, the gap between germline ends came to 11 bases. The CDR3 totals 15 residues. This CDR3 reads CASSLGGGLNQPQHF. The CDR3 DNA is TGTGCCAGCAGTTTAGGGGGGGGTCTAAATCAGCCCCAGCATTTT.

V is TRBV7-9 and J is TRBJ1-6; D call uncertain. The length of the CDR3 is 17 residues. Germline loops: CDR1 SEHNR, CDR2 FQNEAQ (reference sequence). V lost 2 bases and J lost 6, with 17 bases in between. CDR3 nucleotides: TGTGCCAGCAGCTTAAGTCCGACCCGGGAGCGTAATTCACCCCTCCACTTT. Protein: CASSLSPTRERNSPLHF.